This T cell receptor (beta chain) was documented in a study of Ad26.COV2.S vaccination and SARS-CoV-2 variants. About the study: Administration of Ad26.COV2.S was intramuscular, either once or twice 56 days apart. Study outcomes and limitations: Post-vaccination breadth of spike-specific CD8+ and CD4+ T cell responses was reportedly substantial. Assessments of TCR breadth and depth may have underestimated the total T cell responses.

The CDR3 length is 16 residues. V dropped 2 bases and J dropped 0 bases, with 12 bases sitting between them. Germline V CDR1 and CDR2: MDHEN, SYDVKM. Concerning this clone itself: The antigen is not known.

Treatment meaning: roughly 20 received Ad26.COV2.S at low or high dose, single or two shots; several received placebo; per-sample allocation not given. At day 63 after the first vaccine or placebo injection, samples were drawn. Assay: immunoSEQ multiplex PCR; the TCRdb copy retains only in-frame clones and omits some. The sample records under 550,000 clones, approximately 90% being singletons. The source is a person aged 18-65 years who received the Ad26.COV2.S COVID-19 vaccine or a placebo. The chain is built from TRBV28 and TRBJ2-3; D is unresolved. The input for sequencing was peripheral blood, taken in a trial of Ad26.COV2.S vaccine versus placebo. The DNA of the CDR3 is TGTGCCAGCAGTTTAGGAGCAGTCTCTAGCACAGATACGCAGTATTTT. This sequence encodes CASSLGAVSSTDTQYF.